These 10 T cell receptor beta chains came from one sample sequenced in a study of T-cell memory formation after mild COVID-19. TCRdb called the 5' RACE reads again in MiXCR, with one record for every CDR3 protein. Of about 410,000 distinct CDR3 sequences listed, about a quarter are singletons. The sequenced material came from PBMCs or a T cell subset sorted from them (not recorded which). The receptors stem from an adult woman who had mild COVID-19 (a few samples of this study predate the infection). Cell type and time point are not known.

The rearrangement links TRBV29-1 to TRBJ1-2; D gene uncertain. Germline CDR1 and CDR2: SQVTM and ANQGSEA. The CDR3 has 14 residues. Trimming removed 7 bases at V and 2 bases at J, with 17 bases between. CDR3 sequence: CSADLGSANYGYTF. The DNA of the CDR3 is TGCAGCGCCGACCTGGGTTCCGCCAACTATGGCTACACCTTC.

This clonotype was seen a handful of times. V usage is TRBV12-3 or TRBV12-4 and J usage is TRBJ2-3; D may be TRBD2 (5 bases). The CDR3 extends over 14 amino acids. Deletions cut 5 bases from V and 2 bases from J, with 11 bases between. CDR3 in DNA: TGTGCCAGCAGTAAAGCGGTGTCCACAGATACGCAGTATTTT. Protein product: CASSKAVSTDTQYF.

This clonotype was picked up a small number of times. The rearrangement joins TRBV7-2 to TRBJ2-5; D unclear. This CDR3 has 15 amino acids. Germline V gene sequence: CDR1 SGHTA, CDR2 FQGNSA. V lost 2 bases and J lost 2, with 12 bases in between. This chain's CDR3 is CASSLRRSLQETQYF. In DNA form, the CDR3 reads TGTGCCAGCAGCTTAAGGCGGTCCTTACAAGAGACCCAGTACTTC.

This clonotype was found a few times. The chain carries TRBV30 and TRBJ2-1; weak D call: TRBD1 (5 bases). The CDR3 sequence is 13 residues long. Germline V gives CDR1 GTSNPN, CDR2 SVGIG (reference sequence). The V end lost 3 bases, the J end lost 8 bases, and 14 bases lay between the germline ends. The CDR3 region has the DNA TGTGCCTGGAGGACAGACTTGCACCATGAGCAGTTCTTC. Translating it yields CAWRTDLHHEQFF.

There are many counts of this clonotype. The rearrangement joins TRBV9 to TRBJ2-7, with D possibly matching TRBD2 (5 bases). The germline V and J ends were trimmed by 4 bases and 5 bases, with 16 bases remaining between them. The germline gives CDR1 SGDLS, CDR2 YYNGEE. CDR3 length equals 14 residues. The CDR3 DNA sequence: TGTGCCAGCAGCCTAGGACTTCTAAGTCACGAGCAGTACTTC. Translating gives CASSLGLLSHEQYF.

The chain carries TRBV12-3 or TRBV12-4 and TRBJ2-3; no reliable D call. CDR3 length equals 14 residues. Trimming removed 7 bases from V and 5 bases from J, with 16 bases in between. The CDR3 spells CASMTSPALDTQYF. The DNA for the CDR3 is TGTGCCAGCATGACCAGCCCGGCCCTAGATACGCAGTATTTT.

The chain couples TRBV20-1 to TRBJ1-6; 9 bases align to TRBD1. Germline V gene data show CDR1 as DFQATT and CDR2 as SNEGSKA (reference sequence). The CDR3 consists of 14 residues. V lost 3 bases to trimming and J lost 7 bases; unmatched junction nucleotides: 4. CDR3 amino acids: CSARGDRENSPLHF. The CDR3 nucleotides read TGCAGTGCTAGGGGGGACAGGGAAAATTCACCCCTCCACTTT.

The chain recombines TRBV14 with TRBJ2-4; D unclear. The germline gives CDR1 SGHDN, CDR2 FVKESK. V lost 2 bases, J lost 1 base, and 3 bases lay in between. The CDR3 sequence is 13 residues long. The CDR3 DNA sequence: TGTGCCAGCAGCCAAATTGCCAAAAACATTCAGTACTTC. It specifies CASSQIAKNIQYF.

This clonotype was counted many times. The chain is built from TRBV29-1 and TRBJ2-1, with a weak D call TRBD2 (5 bases). Per germline, CDR1 SQVTM and CDR2 ANQGSEA. V was pared by 4 bases and J by 0 bases, with 10 bases between. The CDR3 sequence is 14 residues long. DNA of the CDR3: TGCAGCGTTGTTCCAGCGGTCTCCTACAATGAGCAGTTCTTC. This translates into CSVVPAVSYNEQFF.

Only a few counts were recorded for this clonotype. V gene TRBV5-6 combines with J gene TRBJ1-1; 9 positions match TRBD1. This CDR3 has 15 amino acids. V shed 3 bases, J shed 7 bases, and the junction held 10 bases outside the gene matches. The germline V gene has CDR1 SGHDT and CDR2 YYEEEE. Here the CDR3 reads CASSYRDRVAGEAFF. In nucleotides, the CDR3 is TGTGCCAGCAGCTATCGGGACAGGGTGGCAGGTGAAGCTTTCTTT.